One and the same sample provided the 26 T cell receptor beta chains below, sequenced in a study of blood T cell repertoires in COVID-19. Data came from immunoSEQ multiplex PCR; TCRdb stores just in-frame clones and leaves some out. Seen here are around 200,000 clones, nearly 90% observed once, and the top ten hold over 2%. Sequencing was carried out using PBMCs or T cells enriched from blood (not recorded which). The receptors here all came from a woman in her forties with acute COVID-19.

The chain carries TRBV28 and TRBJ1-2, with 7 bases that match TRBD1. The CDR3 extends over 17 amino acids. V was clipped by 6 bases and J by 4 bases; unmatched bases: 17. Germline CDR1 and CDR2: MDHEN and SYDVKM. The CDR3 sequence: CASSEGTALLPSYGYTF. In DNA, the CDR3 is TGTGCCAGCAGCGAGGGGACAGCCCTTTTACCCTCCTATGGCTACACCTTC.

This rearrangement joins TRBV24-1 to TRBJ2-2; perhaps TRBD2 as D (6 bases). The length of the CDR3 is 18 residues. Germline V gene lookup returns CDR1 KGHDR and CDR2 SFDVKD. Between the trimmed V and J ends, which lost 3 bases and 2 bases, there was a span of 18 bases. The CDR3 loop reads CATSDAPAGRFNTGELFF. The CDR3 DNA is TGTGCCACCAGTGATGCCCCTGCGGGAAGGTTTAACACCGGGGAGCTGTTTTTT.

This clone has only one observation. This chain connects TRBV7-2 to TRBJ2-4; maybe TRBD1 (5 bases). This CDR3 comprises 17 residues. The germline gives CDR1 SGHTA, CDR2 FQGNSA. The V end lost 5 bases, the J end lost 0 bases, and 17 bases lay between the germline ends. The CDR3 here is CASSKTTVVLAKNIQYF. Here the CDR3 DNA reads TGTGCCAGCAGCAAAACGACAGTAGTTCTAGCCAAAAACATTCAGTACTTC.

The chain joins TRBV13 to TRBJ1-2, with a tentative D call TRBD1 (5 bases). The CDR3 runs 13 residues. V lost 6 bases, J lost 8 bases, and 16 bases lay in between. From germline, CDR1 is PRHDT and CDR2 FYEKMQ (reference sequence). CDR3 nucleotide sequence: TGTGCCAGCAGTCTCTTTGGGGCGCAAGGCTACACCTTC. The encoded protein is CASSLFGAQGYTF. Full variable domain (rest looked up from reference TRBV13 and TRBJ1-2): AAGVIQSPRHLIKEKRETATLKCYPIPRHDTVYWYQQGPGQDPQFLISFYEKMQSDKGSIPDRFSAQQFSDYHSELNMSSLELGDSALYFCASSLFGAQGYTFGSGTRLTVV.

J is TRBJ2-1 and V is TRBV18, with 9 bases matching TRBD2. The ends lost 1 base at V and 0 bases at J; junction bases unmatched: 4. Per the germline V gene, CDR1 is KGHSH and CDR2 is LQKENI. CDR3 length: 17 amino acids. CDR3 in amino acids: CASSPQTSGSSYNEQFF. CDR3 nucleotides: TGTGCCAGCTCACCACAGACTAGCGGCAGCTCCTACAATGAGCAGTTCTTC.

The table lists this clone with a count of one. This chain joins TRBV9 and TRBJ2-1; 9 bases map to TRBD2. CDR1 and CDR2 (germline): SGDLS, YYNGEE. The CDR3 consists of 16 residues. V gave up 0 bases and J gave up 3 bases; unmatched junction bases: 4. This CDR3 is CASSVEAGGGYNEQFF. The DNA for the CDR3 is TGTGCCAGCAGCGTAGAGGCGGGAGGGGGCTACAATGAGCAGTTCTTC.

V usage is TRBV12-3 or TRBV12-4 and J usage is TRBJ1-1; D gene unclear. The ends were cut back, 2 bases at V and 10 bases at J, with 2 bases in the middle. The CDR3 spans 9 residues. The CDR3 here is CASSLRAFF. The DNA of the CDR3 is TGTGCCAGCAGTTTACGAGCTTTCTTT.

This sequence joins TRBV7-9 and TRBJ2-7; TRBD1 is a possible D gene (6 bases). The V and J ends lost 5 bases and 0 bases respectively, with 14 bases between them. Germline values: CDR1 SEHNR, CDR2 FQNEAQ (reference sequence). This CDR3 contains 15 residues. The CDR3 DNA follows: TGTGCCAGCAGCCGCCCCGACAGGAGCTCCTACGAGCAGTACTTC. Translation: CASSRPDRSSYEQYF.

The chain couples TRBV18 to TRBJ1-5; 10 positions match TRBD1. This CDR3 has 14 residues. Per germline, CDR1 KGHSH and CDR2 LQKENI. V dropped 5 bases and J dropped 6; count of bases not matched to a gene: 4. The CDR3 DNA is TGTGCCAGCTCAGGGGACAGGGGAGGTCAGCCCCAGCATTTT. Translated: CASSGDRGGQPQHF.

V usage is TRBV3-1 (or the pseudogene TRBV3-2) and J usage is TRBJ2-3, with 9 bases lining up with TRBD1. The ends lost 0 bases at V and 4 bases at J; junction bases unmatched: 8. The germline CDR1 and CDR2 sequences are LGHDT and YNNKEL (reference sequence). This CDR3 contains 17 residues. The CDR3 DNA reads TGTGCCAGCAGCCAAGATTATAGGACAGGGGTTCCAGATACGCAGTATTTT. Its translation is CASSQDYRTGVPDTQYF.

This chain uses TRBV7-8 with TRBJ1-6; D is undetermined. Germline V gives CDR1 SGHVS, CDR2 FQNEAQ. Trimming took 2 bases from V and 7 from J, leaving 12 bases between them. This CDR3 comprises 15 residues. This chain's CDR3 is CASSLMGYENSPLHF. The DNA of the CDR3 is TGTGCCAGCAGCTTAATGGGCTATGAGAATTCACCCCTCCACTTT.

This clone was seen at least ten times. The V gene is TRBV28, the J gene TRBJ2-2; weak D call: TRBD2 (6 bases). CDR3 size: 15 residues. Looked up from germline, CDR1 is MDHEN and CDR2 is SYDVKM. With 3 bases removed from V and 4 bases from J, the gap between germline ends came to 12 bases. CDR3: CASSFGRGLTGELFF. CDR3 sequence (DNA): TGTGCCAGCAGTTTTGGGCGGGGCCTCACCGGGGAGCTGTTTTTT.

V and J are TRBV18 and TRBJ2-1, with D possibly matching TRBD2 (7 bases). The CDR3 covers 14 residues. V lost 4 bases and J lost 2, with 9 bases in between. The germline gives CDR1 KGHSH, CDR2 LQKENI. The CDR3 here is CASSQGGAYNEQFF. The DNA for the CDR3 is TGTGCCAGCTCACAAGGGGGGGCCTACAATGAGCAGTTCTTC. Together with reference TRBV18 and TRBJ2-1, the CDR3 gives the full variable domain: NAGVMQNPRHLVRRRGQEARLRCSPMKGHSHVYWYRQLPEEGLKFMVYLQKENIIDESGMPKERFSAEFPKEGPSILRIQQVVRGDSAAYFCASSQGGAYNEQFFGPGTRLTVL.

This chain uses TRBV7-9 with TRBJ2-5; perhaps TRBD1 as D (5 bases). The CDR3 contains 16 residues. Germline loops: CDR1 SEHNR, CDR2 FQNEAQ (reference sequence). V was shortened by 4 bases and J by 4 bases, with 19 bases between the two germline ends. The CDR3 bases are TGTGCCAGCAGCTCAAAGCTGGGCCAGGGCGGAGAGACCCAGTACTTC. Its protein is CASSSKLGQGGETQYF.

V and J are TRBV6-5 and TRBJ2-7; 9 nucleotides line up with TRBD1. Germline values: CDR1 MNHEY, CDR2 SVGAGI. V trimming: 6 bases; J trimming: 3 bases; junction bases outside the gene matches: 9. The CDR3 is made up of 15 amino acids. The CDR3 DNA sequence: TGTGCCAGCAGGCAACCGGGACAGGGCATCTACGAGCAGTACTTC. Translated, it gives CASRQPGQGIYEQYF.

The chain uses TRBV29-1 and TRBJ2-5; the D gene is possibly TRBD2 (6 bases). The CDR3 has 13 amino acids. CDR1 and CDR2 (germline): SQVTM, ANQGSEA. Trimming cost V 4 bases and J 2 bases, with 11 bases left between them. CDR3 DNA sequence: TGCAGCGTTGCAAGGACTACTCAAGAGACCCAGTACTTC. Its translation: CSVARTTQETQYF.

The chain combines TRBV7-9 with TRBJ2-1, with D possibly TRBD2 on 7 matching bases. The CDR3 is 15 residues long. Germline V gene sequence: CDR1 SEHNR, CDR2 FQNEAQ (reference sequence). Trimming removed 1 base from V and 9 bases from J, with 16 bases in between. The CDR3 is CASSLEFGGPAEQFF. The CDR3 DNA sequence: TGTGCCAGCAGCTTAGAATTCGGGGGGCCGGCTGAGCAGTTCTTC. Drawing the rest from reference TRBV7-9 and TRBJ2-1, the complete variable domain is DTGVSQNPRHKITKRGQNVTFRCDPISEHNRLYWYRQTLGQGPEFLTYFQNEAQLEKSRLLSDRFSAERPKGSFSTLEIQRTEQGDSAMYLCASSLEFGGPAEQFFGPGTRLTVL.

The V call is TRBV27, the J call TRBJ2-5; tentative D call: TRBD2 (5 bases). Looked up from germline, CDR1 is MNHEY and CDR2 is SMNVEV (reference sequence). This CDR3 has 13 residues. V dropped 3 bases and J dropped 5 bases, with 10 bases sitting between them. CDR3 residues: CASSFQAGETQYF. The CDR3 DNA reads as TGTGCCAGCAGTTTCCAGGCGGGCGAGACCCAGTACTTC.

This clone came up once. This rearrangement joins TRBV27 to TRBJ2-7; 7 positions match TRBD1. With V trimmed by 5 bases and J by 4 bases, 8 bases remained unmatched. Germline CDR1 is MNHEY and CDR2 is SMNVEV (reference sequence). CDR3 length: 14 residues. The CDR3 nucleotides read TGTGCCAGCAGTAACTCGGGACAGTTATACGAGCAGTACTTC. It translates to CASSNSGQLYEQYF.

This clone showed up just once. The J gene is TRBJ1-2, the V gene TRBV6-2 or TRBV6-3; D is perhaps TRBD1 (5 bases). The CDR3 sequence is 11 residues long. With 4 bases removed from V and 8 bases from J, the gap between germline ends came to 8 bases. CDR1 MNHEY and CDR2 SVGEGT come from the germline V gene. CDR3 in amino acids: CASSFKGGYTF. CDR3 nucleotide sequence: TGTGCCAGCAGTTTTAAGGGGGGCTACACCTTC.

The chain carries TRBV14 and TRBJ2-7; possibly TRBD2 for D (5 bases). Germline assignment: CDR1 SGHDN and CDR2 FVKESK. The ends were cut back, 5 bases at V and 0 bases at J, with 14 bases in the middle. The CDR3 extends over 15 amino acids. For the CDR3, the DNA is TGTGCCAGCAGCGTATCAGCGGCTCGCTCCTACGAGCAGTACTTC. Protein: CASSVSAARSYEQYF.

V and J are TRBV6-6 and TRBJ1-5, with D possibly TRBD1 on 6 matching bases. The CDR3 is 14 residues long. Germline loops: CDR1 MNHNY, CDR2 SVGAGI (reference sequence). The V end was cut by 6 bases, the J end by 3 bases, with 12 bases between. CDR3 amino acids: CASRPPGHNQPQHF. Here the CDR3 DNA reads TGTGCCAGCAGACCCCCGGGACACAATCAGCCCCAGCATTTT.

The chain recombines TRBV15 with TRBJ1-2; 9 positions agree with TRBD1. The CDR3 totals 14 residues. V lost 3 bases to trimming and J lost 7 bases; unmatched junction nucleotides: 6. CDR1 is LNHNV, CDR2 YYDKDF, per germline (reference sequence). The CDR3 is CATSRRGQGSGYTF. As DNA, the CDR3 is TGTGCCACCAGCAGGAGGGGACAGGGTAGTGGCTACACCTTC.

The chain has TRBV29-1 and TRBJ1-2; D is uncertain. Germline lookup yields CDR1 SQVTM and CDR2 ANQGSEA. This CDR3 region has 12 residues. The V end lost 4 bases, the J end lost 5 bases, and 11 bases lay between the germline ends. CDR3 nucleotides: TGCAGCGTTGGATTGGAGGGTTATGGCTACACCTTC. Translated: CSVGLEGYGYTF.

This clone was seen a handful of times. The chain combines TRBV7-9 with TRBJ1-4; D is unclear. CDR3 length: 15 amino acids. V lost 5 bases to trimming and J lost 8 bases, with 18 bases between them. The germline CDR1 and CDR2 sequences are SEHNR and FQNEAQ (reference sequence). The CDR3 nucleotides read TGTGCCAGCAGCCCCCGGGAGGAGGTGGTGGAAAAACTGTTTTTT. It encodes CASSPREEVVEKLFF.

J is TRBJ1-1 and V is TRBV2; possibly TRBD1 for D (6 bases). Germline-derived CDR1 and CDR2 are SNHLY and FYNNEI. Trimming shortened V by 3 bases and J by 1 base, and 15 bases separated the two germline ends. The CDR3 length is 16 residues. CDR3 in amino acids: CASSEYPGAPNTEAFF. DNA for the CDR3: TGTGCCAGCAGTGAGTACCCAGGGGCCCCGAACACTGAAGCTTTCTTT.